Presented here are 17 T cell receptor beta chains from one specimen sequenced in a study of T cell responses to AZD1222 COVID-19 vaccine. TCRdb's table, derived via immunoSEQ multiplex PCR, lists solely in-frame clones and lacks some. The repertoire holds 90,000 to 130,000 clones, with around 90% as singletons. The input for sequencing was peripheral blood, taken 28 days after the second AZD1222 dose. The receptors were gathered from an adult who received the AZD1222 COVID-19 vaccine.

The rearrangement uses TRBV6-5 and TRBJ2-3; TRBD2 agrees at 7 bases. Per the germline V gene, CDR1 is MNHEY and CDR2 is SVGAGI. The CDR3 has 15 amino acids. V dropped 5 bases and J dropped 7; count of bases not matched to a gene: 12. The CDR3 DNA follows: TGTGCCAGCAGTCGTCAGCGGGGTGTCCGGAATACGCAGTATTTT. This encodes CASSRQRGVRNTQYF.

V is TRBV3-1 (or the pseudogene TRBV3-2) and J is TRBJ2-7, with TRBD1 matching 7 bases. Germline V gene lookup returns CDR1 LGHDT and CDR2 YNNKEL (reference sequence). CDR3 size: 15 residues. J lost 1 base, V lost 4 bases, and 7 bases had no gene match. CDR3 bases: TGTGCCAGCAGCCGTCTCCGGGACAGTTCCTACGAGCAGTACTTC. Protein: CASSRLRDSSYEQYF.

The chain employs TRBV11-2 and TRBJ2-1, with 9 nucleotides matching TRBD2. The length of the CDR3 is 15 residues. Germline values: CDR1 SGHAT, CDR2 FQNNGV. Unmatched junction bases numbered 6, after V lost 4 bases and J lost 5 bases. The CDR3 is CASSYTSGLNNEQFF. The CDR3 DNA is TGTGCCAGCAGCTATACTAGCGGGCTGAACAATGAGCAGTTCTTC.

J is TRBJ1-2 and V is TRBV28; D is possibly TRBD1 (6 bases). Trimming left V 6 bases short and J 7 bases short, with 15 bases between. The CDR3 consists of 13 residues. Germline V gene data show CDR1 as MDHEN and CDR2 as SYDVKM. For the CDR3, the DNA is TGTGCCAGCAGACTGGTGGGGGCAGTTGGCTACACCTTC. This codes for CASRLVGAVGYTF.

The V gene is TRBV6-5, the J gene TRBJ1-5; D is perhaps TRBD1 (6 bases). The V and J ends lost 0 bases and 4 bases respectively, with 7 bases between them. Per germline, CDR1 MNHEY and CDR2 SVGAGI. The CDR3 runs to 14 residues. The CDR3 sequence: CASSYSGGNQPQHF. The CDR3 DNA is TGTGCCAGCAGTTACTCAGGGGGAAATCAGCCCCAGCATTTT.

The V gene is TRBV5-4, the J gene TRBJ2-7; D unclear. The CDR3 has 14 residues. Germline V gene lookup returns CDR1 SGHNT and CDR2 YYREEE (reference sequence). Trimming pared 4 bases from V and 7 bases from J, leaving 18 bases between. The CDR3 reads CASSPLGFFREQYF. The CDR3 DNA reads as TGTGCCAGCAGCCCGCTCGGGTTCTTCAGGGAGCAGTACTTC.

This clone was detected only once. This rearrangement joins TRBV7-9 to TRBJ1-2; no definite D call. CDR1 is SEHNR, CDR2 FQNEAQ, per germline (reference sequence). Between the trimmed V and J ends, which lost 3 bases and 4 bases, there was a span of 3 bases. The CDR3 contains 11 residues. The chain's CDR3 is CASSFLYGYTF. The CDR3 coding sequence is TGTGCCAGCAGCTTCCTCTATGGCTACACCTTC.

This chain uses TRBV10-1 with TRBJ2-7; TRBD1 might be the D (6 bases). Trimming took 7 bases from V and 3 from J, leaving 19 bases between them. The CDR3 length is 15 residues. Per germline, CDR1 WNHNN and CDR2 SYGVQD (reference sequence). The CDR3 spells CASTPGQPRNYEQYF. The CDR3 coding sequence is TGCGCCAGCACCCCCGGACAGCCGCGTAACTACGAGCAGTACTTC.

This clone came up once. The V gene is TRBV18, the J gene TRBJ2-7; TRBD2 matches 8 bases. Trimming took 3 bases from V and 0 from J; bases not matched to a gene: 1. Per germline, CDR1 KGHSH and CDR2 LQKENI. This CDR3 contains 14 residues. The CDR3 loop reads CASSPGTSSYEQYF. The CDR3, as DNA: TGTGCCAGCTCACCCGGGACTAGCTCCTACGAGCAGTACTTC. Filled out from reference TRBV18 and TRBJ2-7, the complete variable domain reads NAGVMQNPRHLVRRRGQEARLRCSPMKGHSHVYWYRQLPEEGLKFMVYLQKENIIDESGMPKERFSAEFPKEGPSILRIQQVVRGDSAAYFCASSPGTSSYEQYFGPGTRLTVT.

This chain uses TRBV19 with TRBJ1-2; no firm D call. Germline CDR1 reads LNHDA; CDR2 reads SQIVND (reference sequence). This CDR3 spans 14 amino acids. V lost 3 bases and J 4 bases, leaving 12 bases between the germline ends. CDR3 in amino acids: CASSIAQLSYGYTF. CDR3 nucleotide sequence: TGTGCCAGTAGTATCGCGCAGCTCAGCTATGGCTACACCTTC.

The sample holds one count of this clone. The chain combines TRBV19 with TRBJ2-3; D is possibly TRBD1 (5 bases). This CDR3 comprises 16 residues. With 5 bases removed from V and 4 bases from J, the gap between germline ends came to 19 bases. Germline-derived CDR1 and CDR2 are LNHDA and SQIVND (reference sequence). The CDR3 bases are TGTGCCAGTAGTGCCCGGACATCAGAACAGTCAGATACGCAGTATTTT. Protein sequence: CASSARTSEQSDTQYF.

The chain joins TRBV5-1 to TRBJ1-1; maybe TRBD1 (6 bases). The CDR3 contains 14 residues. Trimming pared 3 bases from V and 1 base from J, leaving 10 bases between. The V gene's germline CDR1 is SGHRS and CDR2 YFSETQ. The CDR3 here is CASSSGQRNTEAFF. The CDR3 coding sequence is TGCGCCAGCAGCTCGGGACAAAGGAACACTGAAGCTTTCTTT.

This chain joins TRBV5-1 and TRBJ1-5; 7 positions agree with TRBD1. Trimming took 0 bases from V and 2 from J; bases not matched to a gene: 5. Per the germline V gene, CDR1 is SGHRS and CDR2 is YFSETQ. The CDR3 sequence is 16 residues long. In nucleotides, the CDR3 is TGCGCCAGCAGCTTGGCCCCAGGGGGTGGCAATCAGCCCCAGCATTTT. Protein: CASSLAPGGGNQPQHF.

The chain is built from TRBV5-1 and TRBJ2-3; D gene unclear. The CDR3 is 12 amino acids. The V end lost 4 bases, the J end lost 2 bases, and 5 bases lay between the germline ends. Germline CDR1 is SGHRS and CDR2 is YFSETQ. The CDR3 sequence is CASSTNTDTQYF. The CDR3 coding sequence is TGCGCCAGCAGCACCAACACAGATACGCAGTATTTT.

The rearrangement links TRBV6-4 to TRBJ2-3; D perhaps matches TRBD2 (7 bases). CDR1 and CDR2 from the germline V gene are MRHNA and SNTAGT. The CDR3 has 17 residues. Trimming pared 0 bases from V and 1 base from J, leaving 14 bases between. CDR3 amino acids: CASSDSGGAGGTDTQYF. The CDR3 DNA follows: TGTGCCAGCAGTGACTCGGGGGGGGCAGGGGGCACAGATACGCAGTATTTT.

This clone was found a few times. The DNA for the CDR3 is TGTGCCAGCAGTCCCGGACACCTCGGGGAAGCTTTCTTT. It codes for CASSPGHLGEAFF. V and J are TRBV6-5 and TRBJ1-1, with D perhaps TRBD1 (5 bases). Trimming pared 5 bases from V and 8 bases from J, leaving 15 bases between. The CDR3 runs to 13 residues. The germline CDR1 and CDR2 sequences are MNHEY and SVGAGI.

V usage is TRBV6-1 and J usage is TRBJ1-2, with D unresolved. There are 11 residues in the CDR3. Per the germline V gene, CDR1 is MNHNS and CDR2 is SASEGT. V was pared by 7 bases and J by 7 bases, with 10 bases between. The CDR3 DNA is TGTGCCAGCATATGGGGTCGTGGCTACACCTTC. Translating gives CASIWGRGYTF.